The entry that follows covers one T cell receptor (beta chain) sequence. The antigen is unknown. These data come from a study of metastatic and nonmetastatic thyroid tumors. Study-wide background: Comparative analysis of repertoires was undertaken across blood and tumor or nodule tissue obtained from malignant and benign thyroid patients.

Study conclusions and caveats: Malignant tumors reportedly showed significantly higher TCR beta diversity than benign nodules in both blood and tumor.

MiXCR re-clonotyped the PCR reads for TCRdb. The profile shows 30,000 to 40,000 clones, less than 40% of them singletons. Patients were all untreated before their thyroid surgery. The sequenced sample consisted of tumor tissue. The source of this sequence is a female donor with papillary thyroid cancer or a benign thyroid nodule (not recorded which). Some clones in this sample may be carry-over from other donors' samples.

The CDR3: CASHRGHRDQPQHF. As DNA, the CDR3 is TGTGCCAGCCACAGGGGGCATAGGGATCAGCCCCAGCATTTT. The chain is built from TRBV19 and TRBJ1-5; TRBD1 agrees at 9 bases. Germline assignment: CDR1 LNHDA and CDR2 SQIVND (reference sequence). The J segment lost 5 bases and the V segment lost 9 bases, leaving 8 bases of the junction unmatched. The CDR3 sequence is 14 residues long. Filled out from reference TRBV19 and TRBJ1-5, the complete variable domain reads DGGITQSPKYLFRKEGQNVTLSCEQNLNHDAMYWYRQDPGQGLRLIYYSQIVNDFQKGDIAEGYSVSREKKESFPLTVTSAQKNPTAFYLCASHRGHRDQPQHFGDGTRLSIL.